This T cell receptor (beta chain) was sequenced in a study of human T cells and chemical hapten exposure. Study-wide context: Patients received weekly diphenylcyclopropenone doses to the scalp throughout the roughly 26-week study.

This clonotype was seen more than once but under ten times. MiXCR, run by TCRdb on the RACE reads, gives a single entry per CDR3 protein. The sample carries around 110,000 distinct CDR3 sequences, around 10% recorded once. As to time point: patch test 1, 2 weeks after DPC sensitization. The treatment denotes: therapeutic diphenylcyclopropenone sensitization with weekly scalp DPC. Ahead of each patch test application, blood was drawn. Donors were 18 to 70-year-old alopecia patients suitable for DPC. The ends lost 3 bases at V and 2 bases at J; junction bases unmatched: 3. The germline gives CDR1 DFQATT, CDR2 SNEGSKA (reference sequence). There are 13 residues in the CDR3.

The chain joins TRBV20-1 to TRBJ2-7; 8 bases match TRBD2. The sequencing used whole blood, collected in connection with sensitization to the hapten diphenylcyclopropenone (DPC). The TCR was taken from a woman in her 50s with alopecia areata. Some clones in this sample may be carry-over from other donors' samples. The CDR3 region has the DNA TGCAGTGCTAGCCCGGGACTAGCCTACGAGCAGTACTTC. Protein: CSASPGLAYEQYF.